This T cell receptor beta chain derives from a study of blood T cell repertoires in COVID-19. Overall study: Samples representing acute and convalescent COVID-19 were sourced from the United States, Italy and Spain.

Libraries were prepared by immunoSEQ multiplex PCR; TCRdb keeps only in-frame clonotypes and omits some of them. The data hold about 86,000 clones, with 75% to 90% observed a single time. The CDR3 consists of 13 residues. V lost 6 bases, J lost 7 bases, and 2 bases stayed unmatched. The V gene's germline CDR1 is MNHEY and CDR2 SVGAGI. This TCR came from a human donor in a cohort sampled during active COVID-19. The sequenced sample was peripheral blood. The rearrangement joins TRBV6-5 to TRBJ2-1; 11 nucleotides align to TRBD2. DNA of the CDR3: TGTGCCAGCAGGGGGACTAGCGGTAATGAGCAGTTCTTC. It encodes CASRGTSGNEQFF.